This passage covers 10 T cell receptor beta chains from one sample sequenced in a study of a mutant IDH1 vaccine in newly diagnosed glioma. Assay used: immunoSEQ multiplex PCR; TCRdb lists only in-frame clones, some missing. The sample holds 45,000 to 70,000 clones, around 92% seen once. Specified time point: baseline, week 1 (first vaccination visit). The sample's treatment: pre-vaccination baseline after standard-of-care therapy. The sequencing here drew on PBMCs, taken from a glioma patient treated with radiotherapy, temozolomide or both. Receptors were obtained from a man in his fifties with glioma.

CDR3: CASSIGGAGELFF. In nucleotides, the CDR3 is TGTGCCAGTAGTATAGGGGGGGCCGGGGAGCTGTTTTTT. V and J are TRBV19 and TRBJ2-2; maybe TRBD2 (6 bases). The CDR3 spans 13 residues. Germline CDR1 reads LNHDA; CDR2 reads SQIVND (reference sequence). Deletions cut 1 base from V and 6 bases from J, with 6 bases between.

The V call is TRBV2, the J call TRBJ2-7, with unresolved D. This CDR3 is built from 11 residues. CDR1 is SNHLY, CDR2 FYNNEI, per germline. With 7 bases removed from V and 1 base from J, the gap between germline ends came to 5 bases. The CDR3 DNA sequence: TGTGCCAGCACGCCTTCCTACGAGCAGTACTTC. This gives the protein CASTPSYEQYF.

In DNA, the CDR3 is TGTGCCAGTAGCCCTAGGACCCCGTACCAAGAGACCCAGTACTTC. It is translated as CASSPRTPYQETQYF. The chain is built from TRBV19 and TRBJ2-5; D gene unclear. V shed 6 bases and J shed 0 bases, with 14 bases lying between them. Germline-derived CDR1 and CDR2 are LNHDA and SQIVND (reference sequence). The CDR3 has 15 residues. Full variable domain (rest looked up from reference TRBV19 and TRBJ2-5): DGGITQSPKYLFRKEGQNVTLSCEQNLNHDAMYWYRQDPGQGLRLIYYSQIVNDFQKGDIAEGYSVSREKKESFPLTVTSAQKNPTAFYLCASSPRTPYQETQYFGPGTRLLVL.

V usage is TRBV30 and J usage is TRBJ1-5; TRBD1 matches 7 bases. Germline V gives CDR1 GTSNPN, CDR2 SVGIG (reference sequence). The CDR3 covers 13 residues. Losses at the gene ends were 2 bases for V and 5 bases for J; bases not matched to a gene: 3. The CDR3 DNA reads TGTGCCTGGAGTTCAGGGGGTTATCAGCCCCAGCATTTT. It is translated as CAWSSGGYQPQHF.

J is TRBJ1-4 and V is TRBV5-6, with 9 bases identical to TRBD1. Germline V gene lookup returns CDR1 SGHDT and CDR2 YYEEEE. CDR3 length: 13 amino acids. V shed 5 bases, J shed 6 bases, and the junction held 2 bases outside the gene matches. CDR3 residues: CASSGTGYEKLFF. In DNA, the CDR3 is TGTGCCAGCAGTGGGACAGGGTATGAAAAACTGTTTTTT.

The chain uses TRBV5-5 and TRBJ2-7, with 10 bases lining up with TRBD2. The germline V gene encodes CDR1 SGHKS and CDR2 YYEKEE (reference sequence). CDR3 length: 16 amino acids. With V trimmed by 4 bases and J by 5 bases, 12 bases remained unmatched. As DNA, the CDR3 is TGTGCCAGCAGCCCCCAGACTCAACTAGCGGGAAACGAGCAGTACTTC. Its protein is CASSPQTQLAGNEQYF.

CDR3 DNA: TGTGCCAGCAGCGTAAACTTTGGAAACACCATATATTTT. Its protein product is CASSVNFGNTIYF. The chain uses TRBV9 and TRBJ1-3, with D hard to call. The CDR3 totals 13 residues. Germline V gene data show CDR1 as SGDLS and CDR2 as YYNGEE. The V gene lost 1 base and the J gene lost 3 bases, with 5 bases spanning the gap. Complete variable domain (other parts from reference TRBV9 and TRBJ1-3): DSGVTQTPKHLITATGQRVTLRCSPRSGDLSVYWYQQSLDQGLQFLIQYYNGEERAKGNILERFSAQQFPDLHSELNLSSLELGDSALYFCASSVNFGNTIYFGEGSWLTVV.

This chain uses TRBV10-2 with TRBJ1-6; no reliable D call. The CDR3 extends over 13 amino acids. The ends were cut back, 3 bases at V and 10 bases at J, with 10 bases in the middle. Germline V gene lookup returns CDR1 WSHSY and CDR2 SAAADI. The CDR3 sequence is CASSDGWGSPLHF. Here the CDR3 DNA reads TGCGCCAGCAGTGACGGCTGGGGATCACCCCTCCACTTT.

The gene calls are TRBV5-1 and TRBJ1-1; 10 nucleotides match TRBD1. J gave up 3 bases and V 6 bases, and 11 bases lay outside the gene matches. CDR3 length equals 16 residues. Germline CDR1 reads SGHRS; CDR2 reads YFSETQ. In DNA form, the CDR3 reads TGCGCCAGCAACGGACAGGGGGGATTACATGACACTGAAGCTTTCTTT. Its translation is CASNGQGGLHDTEAFF.

The gene calls are TRBV21-1 and TRBJ1-5; TRBD1, the D gene given by the table, was not confirmed from the DNA. TRBV21-1 constitutes a pseudogene. This CDR3 region has 17 residues. The CDR3 sequence: CASRKIRGHRHYQPQHF. DNA for the CDR3: TGTGCCAGCAGAAAAATCAGGGGGCACAGGCATTATCAGCCCCAGCATTTT.